The 29 T cell receptor beta chains presented below share a single source sample, sequenced in a study of OX40 agonist ivuxolimab in advanced cancers. Assay: immunoSEQ multiplex PCR; the TCRdb copy retains only in-frame clones and omits some. Seen here are under 95,000 clones, less than 95% observed once, and the top ten hold about 9%. This specimen was CD4+ or CD8+ T cells sorted from blood, taken in a trial of the OX40 agonist ivuxolimab. Every receptor here comes from an adult with an advanced solid tumor such as melanoma, head and neck, liver or kidney cancer.

The rearrangement uses TRBV19 and TRBJ2-7; 9 bases align to TRBD2. The V and J ends lost 5 bases and 3 bases, in that order; junction bases with no gene match: 5. The CDR3 has 14 residues. Germline V gives CDR1 LNHDA, CDR2 SQIVND (reference sequence). The CDR3 DNA follows: TGTGCCAGTAGTGCGGGACTAGCCGTCTACGAGCAGTACTTC. The encoded protein is CASSAGLAVYEQYF.

The chain carries TRBV27 and TRBJ2-1; D is possibly TRBD2 (6 bases). In germline, CDR1 is MNHEY, CDR2 SMNVEV (reference sequence). This CDR3 is 12 amino acids long. Trimming removed 5 bases from V and 14 bases from J, with 16 bases in between. The CDR3 loop is CASSNRDFGEFF. The CDR3 DNA follows: TGTGCCAGCAGTAACCGGGACTTCGGGGAGTTCTTC.

The chain links TRBV6-9 to TRBJ2-7; D unclear. From germline, CDR1 is MNHGY and CDR2 SVAAGI. This CDR3 contains 14 residues. Trimming removed 0 bases from V and 2 bases from J, with 8 bases in between. CDR3 region: CASSYSDGAYEQYF. CDR3 DNA: TGTGCCAGCAGTTATTCGGACGGAGCCTACGAGCAGTACTTC.

The rearrangement joins TRBV29-1 to TRBJ2-1; D ambiguous. CDR1 and CDR2 from the germline V gene are SQVTM and ANQGSEA. The V and J ends lost 5 bases and 5 bases respectively, with 16 bases between them. This CDR3 has 14 residues. CDR3 protein: CSVRADLLNNEQFF. The CDR3 DNA sequence: TGCAGCGTTAGAGCAGACCTTCTTAACAATGAGCAGTTCTTC.

The chain uses TRBV7-2 and TRBJ1-5; D gene ambiguous. Germline V gene data show CDR1 as SGHTA and CDR2 as FQGNSA. The V end was cut by 3 bases, the J end by 4 bases, with 7 bases between. The CDR3 extends over 13 amino acids. CDR3 sequence (DNA): TGTGCCAGCAGCTTGGATGAGAATCAGCCCCAGCATTTT. This codes for CASSLDENQPQHF.

This chain joins TRBV4-1 and TRBJ2-1; D is possibly TRBD2 (5 bases). V dropped 1 base and J dropped 1 base, with 8 bases sitting between them. This CDR3 is built from 15 residues. Germline V lookup: CDR1 MGHRA, CDR2 YSYEKL. CDR3 sequence reads: CASSQVLVSYNEQFF. The DNA of the CDR3 is TGCGCCAGCAGCCAAGTACTAGTTTCCTACAATGAGCAGTTCTTC.

The chain employs TRBV13 and TRBJ1-2; D remains unclear. The CDR3 length is 12 residues. V lost 0 bases and J lost 6, with 5 bases in between. Germline loops: CDR1 PRHDT, CDR2 FYEKMQ (reference sequence). The CDR3 is CASSLGADGYTF. CDR3 sequence (DNA): TGTGCCAGCAGCTTAGGGGCGGATGGCTACACCTTC.

The genes are TRBV10-3 and TRBJ2-7; 8 positions agree with TRBD1. The CDR3 length is 11 residues. After removal of 11 bases from V and 3 bases from J, the junction contained 3 bases not matched to a gene. Per germline, CDR1 ENHRY and CDR2 SYGVKD. As DNA, the CDR3 is TGTGCCGGAGGGACAGGCTACGAGCAGTACTTC. Its translation: CAGGTGYEQYF.

With regard to this clone: The same CDR3 can be traced to other DNA sequences in this sample. The chain links TRBV9 to TRBJ2-7; D not certain. Deletions cut 0 bases from V and 3 bases from J, with 7 bases between. Germline lookup yields CDR1 SGDLS and CDR2 YYNGEE. This CDR3 has 13 amino acids. The CDR3 DNA reads as TGTGCCAGCAGCGTAGACGCGAACTACGAGCAGTACTTC. Translated, it gives CASSVDANYEQYF. The variable domain in full, completed from reference TRBV9 and TRBJ2-7, reads DSGVTQTPKHLITATGQRVTLRCSPRSGDLSVYWYQQSLDQGLQFLIQYYNGEERAKGNILERFSAQQFPDLHSELNLSSLELGDSALYFCASSVDANYEQYFGPGTRLTVT.

The chain is built from TRBV5-6 and TRBJ2-7; D unclear. Trimming cost V 0 bases and J 1 base, with 8 bases left between them. CDR3 size: 14 residues. Germline CDR1 SGHDT, CDR2 YYEEEE. The CDR3 region has the DNA TGTGCCAGCAGCTTGGATGGCGGATCCTACGAGCAGTACTTC. Its translation: CASSLDGGSYEQYF.

This chain joins TRBV18 and TRBJ2-7; D is possibly TRBD1 (6 bases). This CDR3 has 15 amino acids. The germline V gene encodes CDR1 KGHSH and CDR2 LQKENI. V lost 3 bases and J lost 4, with 16 bases in between. CDR3 loop: CASSPPSHRAYEQYF. The CDR3 DNA reads as TGTGCCAGCTCACCCCCGTCCCACAGGGCGTACGAGCAGTACTTC. Combining the CDR3 with reference TRBV18 and TRBJ2-7 gives the whole variable domain NAGVMQNPRHLVRRRGQEARLRCSPMKGHSHVYWYRQLPEEGLKFMVYLQKENIIDESGMPKERFSAEFPKEGPSILRIQQVVRGDSAAYFCASSPPSHRAYEQYFGPGTRLTVT.

The table lists this clone with a count of one. J is TRBJ1-1 and V is TRBV27; D gene uncertain. Trimming removed 5 bases from V and 7 bases from J, with 8 bases in between. Germline V CDR1 and CDR2: MNHEY, SMNVEV (reference sequence). The CDR3 consists of 11 residues. The CDR3 here is CASSARDEAFF. The CDR3, as DNA: TGTGCCAGCAGTGCTCGGGATGAAGCTTTCTTT.

The J gene is TRBJ1-6, the V gene TRBV10-2; D gene uncertain. The germline CDR1 and CDR2 sequences are WSHSY and SAAADI. Trimming removed 8 bases at V and 7 bases at J, with 9 bases between. This CDR3 is 12 amino acids long. The CDR3, as DNA: TGCGCCAGCCACAGTGCAAATTCACCCCTCCACTTT. It encodes CASHSANSPLHF.

V and J are TRBV7-8 and TRBJ2-1; a possible D gene is TRBD2 (6 bases). Germline loops: CDR1 SGHVS, CDR2 FQNEAQ. The germline V and J ends were trimmed by 4 bases and 6 bases, with 10 bases remaining between them. The CDR3 covers 13 residues. CDR3 sequence (DNA): TGTGCCAGCAGCTCGCTAGCGCTCAATGAGCAGTTCTTC. Residues: CASSSLALNEQFF.

The J gene is TRBJ2-1, the V gene TRBV7-3; TRBD2 matches at 8 bases. With V trimmed by 5 bases and J by 2 bases, 8 bases remained unmatched. This CDR3 spans 16 amino acids. Germline CDR1 is SGHTA and CDR2 is FQGTGA. CDR3 amino acids: CASSLSGTSPYNEQFF. CDR3 bases: TGTGCCAGCAGCCTTAGCGGGACCTCCCCCTACAATGAGCAGTTCTTC.

This chain joins TRBV6-4 and TRBJ2-1, with D perhaps TRBD2 (6 bases). Per germline, CDR1 MRHNA and CDR2 SNTAGT. CDR3 size: 15 residues. Trimming stripped 6 bases from V and 5 bases from J, with 17 bases between. The CDR3 loop reads CASSPLGGVNNEQFF. As DNA, the CDR3 is TGTGCCAGCAGCCCCCTCGGAGGGGTAAACAATGAGCAGTTCTTC.

This chain joins TRBV7-6 and TRBJ2-7; 7 bases fit TRBD1. The germline V gene encodes CDR1 SGHVS and CDR2 FNYEAQ. The CDR3 has 13 amino acids. Trimming at V came to 4 bases and at J to 5 bases, leaving 5 bases not matched to a gene. This chain's CDR3 is CASSSTGSNEQYF. The DNA of the CDR3 is TGTGCCAGCAGCTCGACAGGGTCGAACGAGCAGTACTTC.

The chain joins TRBV15 to TRBJ1-1; D is perhaps TRBD1 (5 bases). This CDR3 contains 14 residues. Per the germline V gene, CDR1 is LNHNV and CDR2 is YYDKDF (reference sequence). V lost 0 bases and J 1 base, leaving 6 bases between the germline ends. This CDR3 reads CATSRDRGNTEAFF. For the CDR3, the DNA is TGTGCCACCAGCAGAGATAGGGGGAACACTGAAGCTTTCTTT.

CDR3 protein: CASSVEGDPYNEQFF. The CDR3 coding sequence is TGTGCCAGCAGCGTAGAGGGGGACCCCTACAATGAGCAGTTCTTC. The rearrangement uses TRBV9 and TRBJ2-1; possible D gene TRBD1, 6 bases. V was pared by 0 bases and J by 2 bases, with 9 bases between. This CDR3 is 15 amino acids long. Germline CDR1 is SGDLS and CDR2 is YYNGEE.

V is TRBV10-1 and J is TRBJ2-3; the match to TRBD2 covers 14 bases. V was pared by 8 bases and J by 4 bases, with 8 bases of the junction left unmatched. This CDR3 region has 16 residues. The germline V gene encodes CDR1 WNHNN and CDR2 SYGVQD (reference sequence). The CDR3 sequence is CASGTSGSNSPDTQYF. DNA of the CDR3: TGCGCCAGCGGGACTAGCGGGAGTAATAGCCCAGATACGCAGTATTTT.

The CDR3 loop reads CASSHGTGRAYEQYF. For the CDR3, the DNA is TGTGCCAGCTCACATGGGACAGGGCGCGCCTACGAGCAGTACTTC. This chain joins TRBV18 and TRBJ2-7, with TRBD1 identical over 9 bases. The CDR3 loop spans 15 amino acids. J lost 2 bases, V lost 4 bases, and 6 bases had no gene match. CDR1 and CDR2 from the germline V gene are KGHSH and LQKENI.

Here the CDR3 reads CASSPNTGSGNTIYF. The CDR3 region has the DNA TGTGCCAGCAGCCCAAACACAGGGTCTGGAAACACCATATATTTT. The chain is built from TRBV11-2 and TRBJ1-3, with a weak D call TRBD1 (6 bases). The ends were cut back, 5 bases at V and 1 base at J, with 12 bases in the middle. CDR3 size: 15 residues. Germline V gene lookup returns CDR1 SGHAT and CDR2 FQNNGV.

The rearrangement links TRBV10-3 to TRBJ1-2; D unclear. V lost 2 bases and J 8 bases, leaving 24 bases between the germline ends. The CDR3 has 17 residues. CDR1 and CDR2 from the germline V gene are ENHRY and SYGVKD. As DNA, the CDR3 is TGTGCCATCAGTGAGCTCACGCCCCCCGTGGGCCCTCGGGGCTACACCTTC. It is translated as CAISELTPPVGPRGYTF.

The rearrangement joins TRBV5-4 to TRBJ2-7; tentative D call: TRBD2 (5 bases). V was clipped by 2 bases and J by 0 bases, with 6 bases between them. The germline V gene has CDR1 SGHNT and CDR2 YYREEE (reference sequence). The CDR3 covers 13 residues. The CDR3 protein is CASSFSASYEQYF. CDR3 coding DNA: TGTGCCAGCAGCTTTAGCGCCTCCTACGAGCAGTACTTC.

This clone was detected once. The CDR3 bases are TGTGCCAGCAGCTTAGCAGGGCCAGGGGGGACTGAAGCTTTCTTT. As protein: CASSLAGPGGTEAFF. This sequence joins TRBV11-1 and TRBJ1-1; TRBD1 agrees at 7 bases. The germline V gene encodes CDR1 SGHAT and CDR2 FQDESV (reference sequence). The CDR3 has 15 amino acids. V lost 0 bases to trimming and J lost 5 bases; unmatched junction nucleotides: 6.

This rearrangement joins TRBV7-9 to TRBJ1-2, with TRBD1 as a possible D gene (6 bases). This CDR3 has 15 amino acids. With 5 bases removed from V and 3 bases from J, the gap between germline ends came to 16 bases. Per germline, CDR1 SEHNR and CDR2 FQNEAQ (reference sequence). The CDR3 bases are TGTGCCAGCAGCCTAATAGGGGGTGAGGACTATGGCTACACCTTC. Protein product: CASSLIGGEDYGYTF.

CDR3 nucleotide sequence: TGCGCCAGCAGCTTCTTGGGCAGCCCCAGCTCTGGAAACACCATATATTTT. This gives the protein CASSFLGSPSSGNTIYF. The chain employs TRBV5-1 and TRBJ1-3; D ambiguous. Trimming took 2 bases from V and 0 from J, leaving 15 bases between them. The length of the CDR3 is 17 residues. Germline V gene lookup returns CDR1 SGHRS and CDR2 YFSETQ.

The chain recombines TRBV11-3 with TRBJ2-3; D remains unclear. There are 14 residues in the CDR3. V dropped 2 bases and J dropped 6 bases, with 12 bases sitting between them. The germline CDR1 and CDR2 sequences are SGHNT and YENEEA. This chain's CDR3 is CASSLIGPADTQYF. The CDR3 region has the DNA TGTGCCAGCAGCTTAATAGGACCGGCGGATACGCAGTATTTT.

This clone was recorded many times. The rearrangement links TRBV4-1 to TRBJ2-7; D is undetermined. Trimming left V 6 bases short and J 0 bases short, with 15 bases between. This CDR3 comprises 15 residues. The germline gives CDR1 MGHRA, CDR2 YSYEKL. The CDR3 DNA reads as TGCGCCAGCAGTCTAGAGTCTGCTAACTCCTACGAGCAGTACTTC. It codes for CASSLESANSYEQYF.